This T cell receptor (beta chain) was sequenced for a study of blood T cell repertoires in COVID-19. Authors' data handling: Using reference gene primer amplification, nucleated cell counts were estimated. Sequencing used immunoSEQ multiplex PCR; TCRdb keeps in-frame clones, though not all of them. The V and J calls and clone size come from that table; D and trimming were worked out from the DNA. The profile shows some 95,000 clones, roughly nine tenths of them singletons. The material sequenced was peripheral blood. The TCR was taken from a human donor with active COVID-19. The donor label of this sample is uncertain.

As DNA, the CDR3 is TGTGCCAGCAGCCCCGGACTAGCTGTTACAAGGGAGCAGTTCTTC. It encodes CASSPGLAVTREQFF. The V and J genes are TRBV7-2 and TRBJ2-1, with 8 bases fitting TRBD2. CDR1 is SGHTA, CDR2 FQGNSA, per germline. The junction had 13 bases not matched to a gene; V was cut back by 5 bases and J by 10 bases. There are 15 residues in the CDR3. The complete variable domain, with remaining parts taken from reference TRBV7-2 and TRBJ2-1, reads GAGVSQSPSNKVTEKGKDVELRCDPISGHTALYWYRQSLGQGLEFLIYFQGNSAPDKSGLPSDRFSAERTGGSVSTLTIQRTQQEDSAVYLCASSPGLAVTREQFFGPGTRLTVL.